This T cell receptor beta chain is drawn from a study of cytomegalovirus exposure and HLA in healthy donors. Overall study context: Per a later analysis, the approximately 620 first-cohort and more than 100 validation repertoires shared one platform. General study findings and limits: In the approximately 120 validation repertoires, a later analysis found that first-cohort TCR clusters tended to co-occur. According to reports, the classifier identified cytomegalovirus status with high specificity and sensitivity. TCR sequences were mostly rare, though some public TCRs occurred in many donors.

Method: immunoSEQ multiplex PCR; TCRdb's copy keeps in-frame clones and lacks some. The sample holds more than 60,000 clones, roughly 91% seen once. Trimming stripped 6 bases from V and 0 bases from J, with 10 bases between. Germline V CDR1 and CDR2: SGHTA, FQGNSA. The length of the CDR3 is 14 residues. For this clone: Antigen: not known.

The receptor was isolated from a woman between 18 and 29 years old in good health and CMV-seronegative. The source material was PBMCs. The V call is TRBV7-2, the J call TRBJ2-3; no clear D. This CDR3 reads CASSFRPSTDTQYF. CDR3 nucleotide sequence: TGTGCCAGCAGTTTTCGTCCTAGCACAGATACGCAGTATTTT. The full variable domain, its missing parts supplied by reference TRBV7-2 and TRBJ2-3, is GAGVSQSPSNKVTEKGKDVELRCDPISGHTALYWYRQSLGQGLEFLIYFQGNSAPDKSGLPSDRFSAERTGGSVSTLTIQRTQQEDSAVYLCASSFRPSTDTQYFGPGTRLTVL.